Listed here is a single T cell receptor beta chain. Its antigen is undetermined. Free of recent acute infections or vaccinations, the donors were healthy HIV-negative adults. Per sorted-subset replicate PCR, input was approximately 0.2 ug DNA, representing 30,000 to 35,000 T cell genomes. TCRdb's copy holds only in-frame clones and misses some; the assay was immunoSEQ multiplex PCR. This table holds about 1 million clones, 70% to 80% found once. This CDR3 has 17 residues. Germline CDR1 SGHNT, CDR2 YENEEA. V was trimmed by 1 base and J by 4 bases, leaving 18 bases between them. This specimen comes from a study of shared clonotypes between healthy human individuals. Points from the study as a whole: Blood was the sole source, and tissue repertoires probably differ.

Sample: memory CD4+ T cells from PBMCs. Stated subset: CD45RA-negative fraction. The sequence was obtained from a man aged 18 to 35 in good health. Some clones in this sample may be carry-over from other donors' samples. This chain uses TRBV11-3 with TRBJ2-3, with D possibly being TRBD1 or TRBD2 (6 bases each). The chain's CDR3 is CASSLVTPRGGADTQYF. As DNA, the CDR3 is TGTGCCAGCAGCTTAGTAACCCCCAGGGGCGGGGCAGATACGCAGTATTTT.